This T cell receptor (beta chain) was retrieved from a study of blood T cell repertoires in COVID-19. Study overall: The analysed material was cDNA or gDNA that came from T cells, B-cell-depleted T cells, or PBMCs.

V was trimmed by 3 bases and J by 1 base, leaving 10 bases between them. The CDR3 runs to 15 residues. Per the germline V gene, CDR1 is MDHEN and CDR2 is SYDVKM. Profiled with immunoSEQ multiplex PCR; TCRdb holds only in-frame clones, not every one. The data contain about 57,000 clones, more than 85% of them singletons. Specimen: peripheral blood. The rearrangement joins TRBV28 to TRBJ1-5; D unresolved. This TCR came from a man aged 55 to 70 with acute or convalescent COVID-19. The CDR3, as DNA: TGTGCCAGCAGTTTCCTCGGGGAAAGCAATCAGCCCCAGCATTTT. It is translated as CASSFLGESNQPQHF.